Given below is one TCR beta chain in context. The sample is drawn from a study of blood T cell repertoires in COVID-19. Data came from immunoSEQ multiplex PCR; TCRdb stores just in-frame clones and leaves some out. The data show about 500,000 clones, approximately 86% seen once. Sequences were obtained from PBMCs or T cells enriched from blood (not recorded which). The TCR was taken from a woman aged 18-29 years who had recovered from COVID-19.

As DNA, the CDR3 is TGTGCCAGCAGCTTAATTCAGGGAAGCTATGGCTACACCTTC. Amino acids: CASSLIQGSYGYTF. This chain uses TRBV7-2 with TRBJ1-2, with D perhaps TRBD1 (5 bases). CDR3 size: 14 residues. Germline V gives CDR1 SGHTA, CDR2 FQGNSA. V lost 2 bases, J lost 4 bases, and 11 bases lay in between.